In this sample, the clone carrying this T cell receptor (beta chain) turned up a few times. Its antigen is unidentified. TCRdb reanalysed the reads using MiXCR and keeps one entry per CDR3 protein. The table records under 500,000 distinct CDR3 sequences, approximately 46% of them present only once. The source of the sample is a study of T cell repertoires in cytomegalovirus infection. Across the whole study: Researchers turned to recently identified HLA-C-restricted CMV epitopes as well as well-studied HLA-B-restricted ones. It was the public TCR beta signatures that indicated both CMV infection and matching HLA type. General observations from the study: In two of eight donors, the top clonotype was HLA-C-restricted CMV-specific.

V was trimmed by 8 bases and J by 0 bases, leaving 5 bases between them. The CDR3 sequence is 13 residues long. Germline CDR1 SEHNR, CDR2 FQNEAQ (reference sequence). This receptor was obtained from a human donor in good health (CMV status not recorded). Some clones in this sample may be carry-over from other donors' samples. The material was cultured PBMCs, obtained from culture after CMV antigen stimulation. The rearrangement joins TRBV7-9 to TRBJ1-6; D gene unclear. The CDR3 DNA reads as TGTGCCAGCCGGAACTCCTATAATTCACCCCTCCACTTT. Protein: CASRNSYNSPLHF.